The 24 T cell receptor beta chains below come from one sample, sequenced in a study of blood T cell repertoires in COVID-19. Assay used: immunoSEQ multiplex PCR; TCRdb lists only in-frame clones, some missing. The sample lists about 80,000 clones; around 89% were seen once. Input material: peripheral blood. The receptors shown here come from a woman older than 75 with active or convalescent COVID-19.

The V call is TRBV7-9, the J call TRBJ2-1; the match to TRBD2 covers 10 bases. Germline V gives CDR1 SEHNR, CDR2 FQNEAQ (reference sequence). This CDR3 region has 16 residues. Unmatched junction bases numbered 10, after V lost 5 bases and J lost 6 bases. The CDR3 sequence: CASSQPGLAARNEQFF. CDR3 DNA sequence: TGTGCCAGCAGCCAACCAGGACTAGCGGCGCGCAATGAGCAGTTCTTC.

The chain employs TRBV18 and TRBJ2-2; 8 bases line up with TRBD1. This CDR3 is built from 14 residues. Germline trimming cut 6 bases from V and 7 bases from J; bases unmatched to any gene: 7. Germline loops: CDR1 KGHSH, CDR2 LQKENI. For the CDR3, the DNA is TGTGCCAGCTCGACCGGACAGGGCGGCGGGGAGCTGTTTTTT. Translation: CASSTGQGGGELFF. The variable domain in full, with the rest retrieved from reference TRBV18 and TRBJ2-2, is NAGVMQNPRHLVRRRGQEARLRCSPMKGHSHVYWYRQLPEEGLKFMVYLQKENIIDESGMPKERFSAEFPKEGPSILRIQQVVRGDSAAYFCASSTGQGGGELFFGEGSRLTVL.

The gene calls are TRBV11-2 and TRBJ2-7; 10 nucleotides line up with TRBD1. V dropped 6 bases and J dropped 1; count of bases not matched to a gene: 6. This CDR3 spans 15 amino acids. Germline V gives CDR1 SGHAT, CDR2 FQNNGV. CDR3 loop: CASRNPGQGSYEQYF. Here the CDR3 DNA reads TGTGCCAGCAGGAACCCGGGACAGGGGTCCTACGAGCAGTACTTC.

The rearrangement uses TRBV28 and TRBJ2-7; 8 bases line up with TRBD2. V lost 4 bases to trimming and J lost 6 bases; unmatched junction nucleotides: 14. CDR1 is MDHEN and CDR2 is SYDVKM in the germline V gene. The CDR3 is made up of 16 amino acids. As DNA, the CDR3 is TGTGCCAGCAGTTCACCCACCGGGACTAGTCTTTTCGAGCAGTACTTC. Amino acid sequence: CASSSPTGTSLFEQYF.

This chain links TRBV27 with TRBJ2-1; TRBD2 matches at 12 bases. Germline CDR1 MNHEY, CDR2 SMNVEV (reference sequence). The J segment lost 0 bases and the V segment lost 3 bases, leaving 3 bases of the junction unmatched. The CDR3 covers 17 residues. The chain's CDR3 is CASSFLAGGSSYNEQFF. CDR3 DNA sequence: TGTGCCAGCAGTTTCCTAGCGGGAGGGAGCTCCTACAATGAGCAGTTCTTC.

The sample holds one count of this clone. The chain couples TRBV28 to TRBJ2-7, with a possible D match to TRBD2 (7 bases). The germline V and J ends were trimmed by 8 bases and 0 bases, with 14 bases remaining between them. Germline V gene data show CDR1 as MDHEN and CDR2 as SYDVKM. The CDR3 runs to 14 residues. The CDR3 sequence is CASGRAGASYEQYF. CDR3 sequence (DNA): TGTGCCAGCGGTAGGGCGGGGGCCTCCTACGAGCAGTACTTC.

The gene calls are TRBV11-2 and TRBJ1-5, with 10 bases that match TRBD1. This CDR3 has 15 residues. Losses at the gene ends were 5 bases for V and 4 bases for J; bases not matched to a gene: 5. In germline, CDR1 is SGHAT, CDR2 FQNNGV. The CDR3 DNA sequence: TGTGCCAGCAGCCAGACAGGGGGCTCTAATCAGCCCCAGCATTTT. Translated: CASSQTGGSNQPQHF.

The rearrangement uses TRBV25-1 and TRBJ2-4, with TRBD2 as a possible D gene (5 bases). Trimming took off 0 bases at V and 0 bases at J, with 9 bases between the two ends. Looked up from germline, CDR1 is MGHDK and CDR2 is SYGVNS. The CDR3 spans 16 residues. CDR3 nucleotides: TGTGCCAGCAGTGAATACCGGGGTCAAGCCAAAAACATTCAGTACTTC. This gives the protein CASSEYRGQAKNIQYF.

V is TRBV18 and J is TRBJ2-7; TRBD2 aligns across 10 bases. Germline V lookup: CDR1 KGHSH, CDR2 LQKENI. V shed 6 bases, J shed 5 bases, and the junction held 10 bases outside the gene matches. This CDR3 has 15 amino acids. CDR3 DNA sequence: TGTGCCAGCTCGCCTAGCGGGGGACAGAACCACGAGCAGTACTTC. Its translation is CASSPSGGQNHEQYF.

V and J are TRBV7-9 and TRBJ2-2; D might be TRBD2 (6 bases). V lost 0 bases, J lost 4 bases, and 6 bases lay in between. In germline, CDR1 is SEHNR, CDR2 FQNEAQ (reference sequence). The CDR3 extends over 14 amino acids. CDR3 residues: CASSLAGGTGELFF. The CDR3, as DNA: TGTGCCAGCAGCTTAGCGGGGGGCACCGGGGAGCTGTTTTTT.

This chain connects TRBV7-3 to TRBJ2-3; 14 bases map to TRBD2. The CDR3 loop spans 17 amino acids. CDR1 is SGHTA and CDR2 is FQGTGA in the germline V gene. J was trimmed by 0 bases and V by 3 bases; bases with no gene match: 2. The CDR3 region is CASSLGTSGGSTDTQYF. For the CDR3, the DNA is TGTGCCAGCAGCTTGGGGACTAGCGGGGGAAGCACAGATACGCAGTATTTT.

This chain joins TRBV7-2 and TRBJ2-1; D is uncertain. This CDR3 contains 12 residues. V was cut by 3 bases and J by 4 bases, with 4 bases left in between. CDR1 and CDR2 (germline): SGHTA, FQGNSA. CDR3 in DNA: TGTGCCAGCAGCTTTTCTTACAATGAGCAGTTCTTC. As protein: CASSFSYNEQFF. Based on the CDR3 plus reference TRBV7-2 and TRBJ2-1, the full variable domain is GAGVSQSPSNKVTEKGKDVELRCDPISGHTALYWYRQSLGQGLEFLIYFQGNSAPDKSGLPSDRFSAERTGGSVSTLTIQRTQQEDSAVYLCASSFSYNEQFFGPGTRLTVL.

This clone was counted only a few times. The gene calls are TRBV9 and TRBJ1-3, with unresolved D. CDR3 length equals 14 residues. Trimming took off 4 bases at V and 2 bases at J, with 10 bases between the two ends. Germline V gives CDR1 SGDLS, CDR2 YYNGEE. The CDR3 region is CASSPTFPGNTIYF. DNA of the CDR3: TGTGCCAGCAGCCCGACTTTTCCTGGAAACACCATATATTTT.

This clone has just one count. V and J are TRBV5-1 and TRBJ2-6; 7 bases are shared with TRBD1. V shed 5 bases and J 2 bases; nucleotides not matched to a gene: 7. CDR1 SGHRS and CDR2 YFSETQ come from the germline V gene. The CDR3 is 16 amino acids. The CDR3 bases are TGCGCCAGCAGGGCAGGGGGTAACGCTGGGGCCAACGTCCTGACTTTC. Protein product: CASRAGGNAGANVLTF. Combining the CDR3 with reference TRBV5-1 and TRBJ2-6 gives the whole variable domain KAGVTQTPRYLIKTRGQQVTLSCSPISGHRSVSWYQQTPGQGLQFLFEYFSETQRNKGNFPGRFSGRQFSNSRSEMNVSTLELGDSALYLCASRAGGNAGANVLTFGAGSRLTVL.

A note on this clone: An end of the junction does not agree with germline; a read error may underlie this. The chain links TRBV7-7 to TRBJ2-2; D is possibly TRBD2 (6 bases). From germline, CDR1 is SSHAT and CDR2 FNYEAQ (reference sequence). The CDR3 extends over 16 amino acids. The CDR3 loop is CASSQDYPGLPGELFF. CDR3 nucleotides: TGTGCTAGCAGCCAAGACTACCCCGGACTACCCGGGGAGCTGTTTTTT.

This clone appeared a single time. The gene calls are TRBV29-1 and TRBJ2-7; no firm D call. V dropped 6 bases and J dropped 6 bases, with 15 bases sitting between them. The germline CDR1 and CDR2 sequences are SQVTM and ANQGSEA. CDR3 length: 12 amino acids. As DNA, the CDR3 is TGCAGCGTCCTCTCCCCCAGTTCCGAGCAGTACTTC. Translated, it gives CSVLSPSSEQYF.

The CDR3 spells CASSPPPIGLLNTEAFF. CDR3 nucleotides: TGTGCCAGCAGCCCACCTCCTATCGGACTCCTAAACACTGAAGCTTTCTTT. The chain couples TRBV7-2 to TRBJ1-1, with D unresolved. Germline CDR1 SGHTA, CDR2 FQGNSA. The ends were cut back, 5 bases at V and 2 bases at J, with 21 bases in the middle. The CDR3 is made up of 17 amino acids.

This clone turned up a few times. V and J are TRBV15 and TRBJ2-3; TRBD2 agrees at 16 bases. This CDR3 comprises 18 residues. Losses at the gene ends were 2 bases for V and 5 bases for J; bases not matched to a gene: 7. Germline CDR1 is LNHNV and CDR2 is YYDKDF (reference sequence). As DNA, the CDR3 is TGTGCCACCAGCAGATCGGGACTAGCGGGAGGGCCTTTAGATACGCAGTATTTT. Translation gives CATSRSGLAGGPLDTQYF.

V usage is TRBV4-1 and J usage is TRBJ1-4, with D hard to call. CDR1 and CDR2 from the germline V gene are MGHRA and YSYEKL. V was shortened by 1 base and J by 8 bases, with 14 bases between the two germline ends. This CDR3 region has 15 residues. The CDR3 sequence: CASSQVRAGREKLFF. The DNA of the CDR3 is TGCGCCAGCAGCCAAGTCCGGGCGGGTCGGGAAAAACTGTTTTTT.

The CDR3 DNA follows: TGTGCCAGCATCGTAACAGATACGCAGTATTTT. It codes for CASIVTDTQYF. The chain couples TRBV6-5 to TRBJ2-3; D gene unclear. The V and J ends lost 7 bases and 3 bases respectively, with 5 bases between them. The CDR3 is 11 residues long. Germline V gene data show CDR1 as MNHEY and CDR2 as SVGAGI.

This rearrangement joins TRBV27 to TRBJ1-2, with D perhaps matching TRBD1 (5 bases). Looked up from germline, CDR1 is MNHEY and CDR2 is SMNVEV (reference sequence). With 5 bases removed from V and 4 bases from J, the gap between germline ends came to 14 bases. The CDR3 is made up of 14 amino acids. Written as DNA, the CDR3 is TGTGCCAGCAGTCCATCCCAGGGCCCCTATGGCTACACCTTC. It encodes CASSPSQGPYGYTF.

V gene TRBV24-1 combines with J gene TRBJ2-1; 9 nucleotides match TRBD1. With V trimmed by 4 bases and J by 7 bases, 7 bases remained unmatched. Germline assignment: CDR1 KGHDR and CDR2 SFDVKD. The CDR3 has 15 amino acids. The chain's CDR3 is CATSDPGQGDNEQFF. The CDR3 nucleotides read TGTGCCACCAGTGACCCGGGACAGGGTGATAATGAGCAGTTCTTC.

The CDR3 loop reads CAIGGLAGVEDTQYF. The CDR3 coding sequence is TGTGCCATCGGGGGACTAGCGGGAGTTGAGGATACGCAGTATTTT. The chain uses TRBV10-3 and TRBJ2-3; TRBD2 agrees at 14 bases. The CDR3 has 15 residues. Germline CDR1 ENHRY, CDR2 SYGVKD. With 8 bases clipped from V and 6 bases from J, the junction kept 7 bases outside the gene matches.

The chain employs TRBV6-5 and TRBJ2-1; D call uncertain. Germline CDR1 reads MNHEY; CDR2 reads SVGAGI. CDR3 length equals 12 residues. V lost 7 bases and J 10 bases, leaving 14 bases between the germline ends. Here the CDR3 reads CASKFGRWEQFF. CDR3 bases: TGTGCCAGCAAGTTTGGGCGATGGGAGCAGTTCTTC.